This T cell receptor (beta chain) stems from a study of vaccination effects on CD4 cells after COVID-19. The data were produced by immunoSEQ multiplex PCR, yet TCRdb's version contains in-frame clones alone and is incomplete. Counted here are 20,000 to 25,000 clones, 65% to 70% occurring once; the ten biggest clones make up 11%. The study, taken as a whole, reports: Researchers report that only 1 of 255 vaccine-induced clones in healthy vaccinees cross-reacted with common cold coronaviruses. Late in the post-vaccination period, infection-induced and vaccine-induced clones underwent marked clonal contraction.

V lost 11 bases and J lost 7, with 17 bases in between. This CDR3 spans 13 amino acids. This clone was seen a single time. The antigen remains undetermined. Ahead of sequencing, the ViraFEST assay grew antigen-specific CD4+ T cells using viral peptide pools. With 9 to 11 days of culture completed, CD4+ T cells were isolated. Prior SARS-CoV-2 infection was absent in the vaccine recipients, as shown by negative nucleocapsid antibodies. Wells containing a few million PBMC each were cultured with around 10 IU/ml IL-2 and around 10 ug/ml peptides. The input for sequencing was CD4+ T cells from PBMCs cultured with HCoV-NL63 spike peptides, taken before COVID-19 vaccination. This sequence joins TRBV6-7 and TRBJ2-2, with D perhaps given as TRBD1 or TRBD2 (7 bases each). TRBV6-7 is classed as an ORF, of uncertain function. The TCR comes from a human donor who received a COVID-19 vaccine. The DNA of the CDR3 is TGTGCCGGGGGGGGACAGTTTTTCGGGGAGCTGTTTTTT. Protein: CAGGGQFFGELFF.